The subject of this entry is one T cell receptor (beta chain). Its antigen remains unidentified. The data were taken from a study of Ad26.COV2.S vaccination and SARS-CoV-2 variants. Background on the study: Ad26.COV2.S was injected intramuscularly once or twice, 56 days apart. Overall study findings and caveats: Reports say spike-specific CD8+ and CD4+ T cell responses covered substantial breadth after vaccination.

Treatment specified: around 19 received Ad26.COV2.S at low or high dose, single or two shots; roughly 5 received placebo; per-sample allocation not given. Sampling occurred on day 63 after the first vaccine or placebo injection. V was pared by 6 bases and J by 2 bases, with 10 bases between. Germline loops: CDR1 MNHEY, CDR2 SVGEGT. This CDR3 has 14 residues. The assay was immunoSEQ multiplex PCR, and TCRdb's table has in-frame clones only and misses some. The sample has about 410,000 clones, approximately 92% seen once. The genes are TRBV6-2 or TRBV6-3 and TRBJ2-2; possibly TRBD2 for D (5 bases). This receptor was obtained from a person between 18 and 60 years old who received the Ad26.COV2.S COVID-19 vaccine or a placebo. The sample was peripheral blood, taken in a trial of Ad26.COV2.S vaccine versus placebo. CDR3 region: CASSRRLNTGELFF. The CDR3 region has the DNA TGTGCCAGCAGCAGAAGACTAAACACCGGGGAGCTGTTTTTT.